These 10 T cell receptor beta chains share one sample of origin, sequenced in a study of OX40 agonist ivuxolimab in advanced cancers. TCRdb's table, derived via immunoSEQ multiplex PCR, lists solely in-frame clones and lacks some. The table includes around 85,000 clones, 91% detected once. The material sequenced was CD4+ or CD8+ T cells sorted from blood, taken in a trial of the OX40 agonist ivuxolimab. These receptors were collected from an adult with an advanced solid tumor such as melanoma, head and neck, liver or kidney cancer.

In its sample, this clone was seen a few times. The chain joins TRBV19 to TRBJ1-6; tentative D call: TRBD1 (6 bases). The CDR3 sequence is 14 residues long. CDR1 is LNHDA and CDR2 is SQIVND in the germline V gene (reference sequence). Deletions cut 3 bases from V and 6 bases from J, with 9 bases between. The CDR3, as DNA: TGTGCCAGTAGTATCGGGACAATTAATTCACCCCTCCACTTT. Amino acid sequence: CASSIGTINSPLHF.

The rearrangement uses TRBV6-5 and TRBJ2-2, with 7 nucleotides matching TRBD1. The germline CDR1 and CDR2 sequences are MNHEY and SVGAGI. V shed 0 bases and J 4 bases; nucleotides not matched to a gene: 5. The CDR3 is 16 amino acids. CDR3 in DNA: TGTGCCAGCAGTTACTCGACAGGGCAGATCACCGGGGAGCTGTTTTTT. Translating gives CASSYSTGQITGELFF.

V usage is TRBV10-3 and J usage is TRBJ1-2; 12 bases are a match to TRBD1. The V gene's germline CDR1 is ENHRY and CDR2 SYGVKD. V gave up 4 bases and J gave up 8 bases; unmatched junction bases: 8. This CDR3 region has 15 residues. The CDR3, as DNA: TGTGCCATCAGTGCCCCGGGACAGGGGGCTCTCGGCTACACCTTC. As protein: CAISAPGQGALGYTF.

The V call is TRBV6-6, the J call TRBJ1-1, with 9 nucleotides matching TRBD1. Unmatched junction bases numbered 10, after V lost 7 bases and J lost 1 base. Germline V gene lookup returns CDR1 MNHNY and CDR2 SVGAGI (reference sequence). The CDR3 is 16 residues long. Written as DNA, the CDR3 is TGTGCCAGCATTGGGACAGGGACTAAAGGGAACACTGAAGCTTTCTTT. Translated, it gives CASIGTGTKGNTEAFF.

The chain has TRBV9 and TRBJ1-4, with TRBD1 as a possible D gene (5 bases). Germline values: CDR1 SGDLS, CDR2 YYNGEE. The CDR3 extends over 14 amino acids. V lost 3 bases and J lost 1, with 7 bases in between. CDR3 region: CASSGRETNEKLFF. CDR3 nucleotides: TGTGCCAGCAGCGGCAGGGAAACTAATGAAAAACTGTTTTTT.

The chain carries TRBV19 and TRBJ2-1; D is perhaps TRBD1 (6 bases). Deletions cut 6 bases from V and 5 bases from J, with 8 bases between. Germline CDR1 is LNHDA and CDR2 is SQIVND (reference sequence). The CDR3 has 12 residues. Written as DNA, the CDR3 is TGTGCCAGTAGGGACAGCCACAATGAGCAGTTCTTC. Its translation is CASRDSHNEQFF. Combining the CDR3 with reference TRBV19 and TRBJ2-1 gives the whole variable domain DGGITQSPKYLFRKEGQNVTLSCEQNLNHDAMYWYRQDPGQGLRLIYYSQIVNDFQKGDIAEGYSVSREKKESFPLTVTSAQKNPTAFYLCASRDSHNEQFFGPGTRLTVL.

V usage is TRBV19 and J usage is TRBJ2-3; D is unresolved. Germline lookup yields CDR1 LNHDA and CDR2 SQIVND (reference sequence). The V gene lost 9 bases and the J gene lost 4 bases, with 8 bases spanning the gap. This CDR3 contains 11 residues. CDR3 nucleotides: TGTGCCAGCATAGTTCCAGATACGCAGTATTTT. Protein product: CASIVPDTQYF.

The chain employs TRBV29-1 and TRBJ2-6; D unresolved. The CDR3 is made up of 18 amino acids. Germline CDR1 is SQVTM and CDR2 is ANQGSEA. V lost 5 bases to trimming and J lost 0 bases, with 20 bases between them. CDR3 nucleotides: TGCAGCGTTTTCTTTTCTAGATCCCGGCCCTCTGGGGCCAACGTCCTGACTTTC. It yields the protein CSVFFSRSRPSGANVLTF.

Details on this clone: At one end, the junction sequence differs from germline, possibly due to a read error. The genes are TRBV7-2 and TRBJ2-7; 9 positions agree with TRBD2. Germline-derived CDR1 and CDR2 are SGHTA and FQGNSA. This CDR3 contains 15 residues. The DNA for the CDR3 is TGTGCCAGCAGCTTATCCGGGACTAGCTCCCACGAGCAGTACTTC. Amino acids: CASSLSGTSSHEQYF.

This chain links TRBV5-1 with TRBJ2-5; tentatively, D is TRBD2 (5 bases). V gave up 4 bases and J gave up 2 bases, with 15 bases separating them. CDR1 SGHRS and CDR2 YFSETQ come from the germline V gene. This CDR3 contains 15 residues. DNA of the CDR3: TGCGCCAGCAGCCATAGAAACCGGGAACAAGAGACCCAGTACTTC. It translates to CASSHRNREQETQYF.